The 24 T cell receptor beta chains presented below share a single source sample, sequenced in a study of blood T cell repertoires in COVID-19 (TCRdb year 2020). The library relied on the immunoSEQ multiplex PCR assay. In TCRdb, the immuneACCESS table is reduced to in-frame sequences with V and J assigned. These tables do not hold every clone; where another copy was compared, an unresolved V gene accounts for under half, and the others remain unexplained. The sample profile shows about 140,000 clones; approximately 90% of them were found once. The ten largest clonotypes hold around 26% of the sample. The sample comprised peripheral blood. These TCRs come from a human donor in a cohort sampled during active COVID-19.

J is TRBJ2-5 and V is TRBV6-5; a possible D gene is TRBD2 (5 bases). The CDR3 has 14 residues. Germline V gives CDR1 MNHEY, CDR2 SVGAGI. Trimming pared 4 bases from V and 5 bases from J, leaving 14 bases between. The CDR3 DNA sequence: TGTGCCAGCAGTTCGCCTGGGAGAGGGGAGACCCAGTACTTC. Translating it yields CASSSPGRGETQYF.

This chain connects TRBV5-1 to TRBJ1-1, with D perhaps matching TRBD1 (5 bases). The V end was cut by 4 bases, the J end by 1 base, with 17 bases between. CDR3 length equals 16 residues. The V gene's germline CDR1 is SGHRS and CDR2 YFSETQ. Here the CDR3 reads CASSRQQGGENTEAFF. The CDR3 DNA reads as TGCGCCAGCAGCCGGCAGCAGGGAGGGGAGAACACTGAAGCTTTCTTT.

This chain connects TRBV7-2 to TRBJ1-1, with D possibly TRBD1 on 5 matching bases. Trimming pared 7 bases from V and 0 bases from J, leaving 9 bases between. This CDR3 has 13 amino acids. Per germline, CDR1 SGHTA and CDR2 FQGNSA. CDR3 protein: CASKTGMNTEAFF. The CDR3 nucleotides are TGTGCCAGCAAAACAGGAATGAACACTGAAGCTTTCTTT.

V is TRBV7-8 and J is TRBJ2-4, with D unresolved. Germline V CDR1 and CDR2: SGHVS, FQNEAQ. V was cut by 0 bases and J by 9 bases, with 3 bases left in between. The CDR3 loop spans 11 amino acids. The CDR3 spells CASSLAGIQYF. The CDR3, as DNA: TGTGCCAGCAGCTTAGCCGGCATTCAGTACTTC.

V gene TRBV7-9 combines with J gene TRBJ2-1; D possibly corresponds to TRBD2 (7 bases). Trimming cost V 4 bases and J 4 bases, with 14 bases left between them. CDR3 size: 15 residues. Germline V gives CDR1 SEHNR, CDR2 FQNEAQ (reference sequence). The CDR3 here is CASSSRGGLYNEQFF. The DNA of the CDR3 is TGTGCCAGCAGCTCTAGGGGGGGATTGTACAATGAGCAGTTCTTC.

The chain uses TRBV6-5 and TRBJ1-1; D is uncertain. V dropped 4 bases and J dropped 5 bases, with 20 bases sitting between them. Germline CDR1 is MNHEY and CDR2 is SVGAGI. The CDR3 sequence is 16 residues long. The CDR3 protein is CASSSHPYGEGTEAFF. In DNA, the CDR3 is TGTGCCAGCAGTTCACACCCGTACGGCGAGGGTACTGAAGCTTTCTTT.

The chain is built from TRBV9 and TRBJ1-1, with D unresolved. Trimming took off 4 bases at V and 10 bases at J, with 17 bases between the two ends. This CDR3 has 13 amino acids. Germline values: CDR1 SGDLS, CDR2 YYNGEE. CDR3 DNA: TGTGCCAGCAGCAGGGAGGGTTTCTTTCCAGCTTTCTTT. Residues: CASSREGFFPAFF.

The chain is built from TRBV2 and TRBJ2-6; D is possibly TRBD1 (6 bases). Germline-derived CDR1 and CDR2 are SNHLY and FYNNEI. Between the trimmed V and J ends, which lost 2 bases and 3 bases, there was a span of 8 bases. This CDR3 has 15 residues. The CDR3 region is CASSESGVGANVLTF. The DNA for the CDR3 is TGTGCCAGCAGTGAATCAGGGGTTGGGGCCAACGTCCTGACTTTC.

The chain combines TRBV6-5 with TRBJ2-3, with 7 bases identical to TRBD2. Losses at the gene ends were 2 bases for V and 2 bases for J; bases not matched to a gene: 4. This CDR3 region has 15 residues. CDR1 and CDR2 from the germline V gene are MNHEY and SVGAGI. DNA for the CDR3: TGTGCCAGCAGTTACGCTAGCGGCCTCACAGATACGCAGTATTTT. Translating it yields CASSYASGLTDTQYF.

The chain joins TRBV2 to TRBJ2-2; D is possibly TRBD1 (6 bases). The CDR3 has 15 amino acids. V lost 7 bases and J lost 3, with 15 bases in between. CDR1 SNHLY and CDR2 FYNNEI come from the germline V gene. CDR3 protein: CASKMGARDTGELFF. Here the CDR3 DNA reads TGTGCCAGCAAAATGGGGGCACGGGACACCGGGGAGCTGTTTTTT.

This clone was recorded only once. The chain uses TRBV4-1 and TRBJ1-2; the match to TRBD1 covers 8 bases. Germline CDR1 MGHRA, CDR2 YSYEKL. The CDR3 has 14 residues. V shed 4 bases and J 6 bases; nucleotides not matched to a gene: 7. The CDR3 DNA is TGCGCCAGCAGCCCCTGGACAGGGAGCGATGGCTACACCTTC. This sequence encodes CASSPWTGSDGYTF.

The chain couples TRBV30 to TRBJ2-7, with D possibly being TRBD1 (6 bases). This CDR3 is built from 15 residues. Germline V lookup: CDR1 GTSNPN, CDR2 SVGIG (reference sequence). Trimming took 3 bases from V and 0 from J, leaving 15 bases between them. CDR3 loop: CAWRGGQPGSYEQYF. The DNA of the CDR3 is TGTGCCTGGAGGGGTGGACAGCCAGGCTCCTACGAGCAGTACTTC.

A single count supports this clone. The chain has TRBV30 and TRBJ1-6, with TRBD1 identical over 7 bases. CDR1 and CDR2 from the germline V gene are GTSNPN and SVGIG (reference sequence). V was clipped by 8 bases and J by 6 bases; unmatched bases: 7. This CDR3 has 13 residues. CDR3 loop: CAIARDSNSPLHF. The CDR3, as DNA: TGTGCCATTGCCCGGGACAGTAATTCACCCCTCCACTTT.

The rearrangement links TRBV3-1 (or the pseudogene TRBV3-2) to TRBJ2-7, with 10 bases matching TRBD1. In germline, CDR1 is LGHDT, CDR2 YNNKEL (reference sequence). CDR3 length equals 19 residues. The V gene end was trimmed by 1 base and the J gene end by 2 bases; junction bases not matched to a gene: 14. The CDR3 spells CASSQVRPLDRGPTYEQYF. CDR3 nucleotide sequence: TGTGCCAGCAGCCAAGTTAGGCCCTTAGACAGGGGGCCCACCTACGAGCAGTACTTC.

This clone is a singleton in its sample. The chain joins TRBV5-4 to TRBJ1-2; the D gene is possibly TRBD1 (6 bases). With 2 bases removed from V and 7 bases from J, the gap between germline ends came to 15 bases. The CDR3 extends over 14 amino acids. Germline-derived CDR1 and CDR2 are SGHNT and YYREEE (reference sequence). CDR3 in amino acids: CASSFPGGGRGYTF. CDR3 DNA: TGTGCCAGCAGCTTTCCGGGAGGGGGTCGTGGCTACACCTTC.

This chain connects TRBV5-1 to TRBJ1-1; D uncertain. Between the trimmed V and J ends, which lost 0 bases and 1 base, there was a span of 4 bases. CDR3 length: 13 amino acids. The germline CDR1 and CDR2 sequences are SGHRS and YFSETQ. The CDR3 spells CASSLGPNTEAFF. DNA of the CDR3: TGCGCCAGCAGCTTGGGGCCGAACACTGAAGCTTTCTTT.

This clone was detected once. This sequence joins TRBV19 and TRBJ1-5; maybe TRBD1 (5 bases). CDR1 and CDR2 from the germline V gene are LNHDA and SQIVND (reference sequence). V shed 6 bases and J shed 7 bases, with 10 bases lying between them. The CDR3 length is 12 residues. The CDR3 reads CASRQATQPQHF. The CDR3 nucleotides are TGTGCCAGTAGACAGGCCACACAGCCCCAGCATTTT.

The chain carries TRBV7-9 and TRBJ1-4, with a possible D match to TRBD1 (5 bases). V was pared by 3 bases and J by 8 bases, with 16 bases between. Germline V gives CDR1 SEHNR, CDR2 FQNEAQ (reference sequence). The CDR3 is 15 amino acids. In DNA form, the CDR3 reads TGTGCCAGCAGCTTGGGGACTGGCGCAGGAGAAAAACTGTTTTTT. It translates to CASSLGTGAGEKLFF.

The genes are TRBV30 and TRBJ1-3; D is uncertain. CDR3 length equals 13 residues. Germline V lookup: CDR1 GTSNPN, CDR2 SVGIG (reference sequence). V was shortened by 5 bases and J by 4 bases, with 12 bases between the two germline ends. The CDR3 spells CAWEKRRGNTIYF. In DNA, the CDR3 is TGTGCCTGGGAGAAGAGGAGAGGAAACACCATATATTTT.

The rearrangement uses TRBV10-3 and TRBJ1-1; 9 bases match TRBD1. The germline gives CDR1 ENHRY, CDR2 SYGVKD. The CDR3 runs 14 residues. V was pared by 6 bases and J by 1 base, with 3 bases of the junction left unmatched. DNA of the CDR3: TGTGCCATCAGGAGGGACAGGGCGAACACTGAAGCTTTCTTT. Its protein product is CAIRRDRANTEAFF.

The chain has TRBV7-9 and TRBJ2-7; 7 bases agree with TRBD1. CDR3 size: 13 residues. V gave up 5 bases and J gave up 6 bases; unmatched junction bases: 7. Per germline, CDR1 SEHNR and CDR2 FQNEAQ (reference sequence). The CDR3 sequence: CASSPPTGFEQYF. As DNA, the CDR3 is TGTGCCAGCAGCCCGCCGACAGGGTTCGAGCAGTACTTC. Using reference TRBV7-9 and TRBJ2-7 for the parts outside the CDR3, the full variable domain is DTGVSQNPRHKITKRGQNVTFRCDPISEHNRLYWYRQTLGQGPEFLTYFQNEAQLEKSRLLSDRFSAERPKGSFSTLEIQRTEQGDSAMYLCASSPPTGFEQYFGPGTRLTVT.

CDR3 amino acids: CASSTTLGNEQFF. Here the CDR3 DNA reads TGTGCCAGTAGTACGACACTGGGCAATGAGCAGTTCTTC. This chain links TRBV19 with TRBJ2-1; D call uncertain. This CDR3 is 13 amino acids long. Trimming shortened V by 4 bases and J by 6 bases, and 10 bases separated the two germline ends. Germline-derived CDR1 and CDR2 are LNHDA and SQIVND (reference sequence).

V and J are TRBV6-5 and TRBJ1-2; D might be TRBD1 (6 bases). The germline V and J ends were trimmed by 0 bases and 5 bases, with 13 bases remaining between them. The CDR3 is 15 amino acids. The germline gives CDR1 MNHEY, CDR2 SVGAGI. Here the CDR3 reads CASSYSTGPAYGYTF. CDR3 nucleotides: TGTGCCAGCAGTTACTCGACAGGACCCGCTTATGGCTACACCTTC.

The chain joins TRBV19 to TRBJ2-1; 10 bases are shared with TRBD1. The V gene's germline CDR1 is LNHDA and CDR2 SQIVND (reference sequence). J lost 7 bases, V lost 5 bases, and 11 bases had no gene match. This CDR3 has 16 residues. CDR3 in amino acids: CASSLMTGGAWNEQFF. The CDR3 nucleotides read TGTGCCAGTAGTTTGATGACAGGGGGCGCTTGGAATGAGCAGTTCTTC. The full variable domain, in which reference TRBV19 and TRBJ2-1 provide the parts outside the CDR3, is DGGITQSPKYLFRKEGQNVTLSCEQNLNHDAMYWYRQDPGQGLRLIYYSQIVNDFQKGDIAEGYSVSREKKESFPLTVTSAQKNPTAFYLCASSLMTGGAWNEQFFGPGTRLTVL.